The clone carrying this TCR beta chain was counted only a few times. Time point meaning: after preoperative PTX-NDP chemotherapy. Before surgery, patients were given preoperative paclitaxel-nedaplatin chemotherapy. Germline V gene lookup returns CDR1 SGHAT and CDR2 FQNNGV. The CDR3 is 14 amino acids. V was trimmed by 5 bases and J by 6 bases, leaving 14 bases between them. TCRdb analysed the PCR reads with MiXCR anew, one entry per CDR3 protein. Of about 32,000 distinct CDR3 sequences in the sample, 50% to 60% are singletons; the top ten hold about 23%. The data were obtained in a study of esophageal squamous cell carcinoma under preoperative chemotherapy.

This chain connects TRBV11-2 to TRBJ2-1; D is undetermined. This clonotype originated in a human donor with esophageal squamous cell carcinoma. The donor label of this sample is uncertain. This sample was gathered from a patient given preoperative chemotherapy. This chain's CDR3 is CASSPAVTLNEQFF. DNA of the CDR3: TGTGCCAGCAGCCCAGCCGTCACACTCAATGAGCAGTTCTTC.